These 15 T cell receptor beta chains share one sample of origin, sequenced in a study of human versus mouse CDR3 diversity and MHC coevolution. Profiled with immunoSEQ multiplex PCR; TCRdb holds only in-frame clones, not every one. Here the sample spans about 83,000 clones, about 90% being singletons. The specimen was naive CD4+ T cells from blood. Subset reported: CD45RO-negative CD62L-positive naive CD4 T cells. The receptors come from a person aged 25 to 69 in good health.

V and J are TRBV5-5 and TRBJ1-1; no clear D. The germline V and J ends were trimmed by 6 bases and 4 bases, with 7 bases remaining between them. The CDR3 runs to 11 residues. CDR1 and CDR2 (germline): SGHKS, YYEKEE (reference sequence). CDR3 amino acids: CASIRGTEAFF. Written as DNA, the CDR3 is TGTGCCAGCATCCGAGGCACTGAAGCTTTCTTT.

V usage is TRBV10-3 and J usage is TRBJ2-2; D uncertain. CDR3 length: 14 amino acids. In germline, CDR1 is ENHRY, CDR2 SYGVKD. The V end lost 10 bases, the J end lost 1 base, and 13 bases lay between the germline ends. The DNA of the CDR3 is TGTGCCACCCTTGAGACTCAGAACACCGGGGAGCTGTTTTTT. It yields the protein CATLETQNTGELFF.

The V call is TRBV27, the J call TRBJ1-2, with D uncertain. Germline CDR1 reads MNHEY; CDR2 reads SMNVEV (reference sequence). The CDR3 length is 13 residues. The V end lost 3 bases, the J end lost 3 bases, and 8 bases lay between the germline ends. CDR3 sequence reads: CASSFRGYYGYTF. The CDR3 nucleotides are TGTGCCAGCAGTTTCCGAGGTTACTATGGCTACACCTTC.

CDR3 loop: CASSWGQGSYTF. CDR3 sequence (DNA): TGTGCCAGCAGTTGGGGCCAGGGGAGCTACACCTTC. The chain recombines TRBV28 with TRBJ1-2; tentatively, D is TRBD1 (6 bases). There are 12 residues in the CDR3. The germline gives CDR1 MDHEN, CDR2 SYDVKM. V was trimmed by 4 bases and J by 9 bases, leaving 12 bases between them.

The gene calls are TRBV7-7 and TRBJ1-5; D is perhaps TRBD1 (6 bases). Per the germline V gene, CDR1 is SSHAT and CDR2 is FNYEAQ (reference sequence). The CDR3 has 12 amino acids. V dropped 5 bases and J dropped 4 bases, with 6 bases sitting between them. CDR3 nucleotides: TGTGCCAGCAGCCAGGGGAATCAGCCCCAGCATTTT. Amino acid sequence: CASSQGNQPQHF.

The CDR3 DNA sequence: TGTGCCAGCAGCTGGAAGGACAGGGGGACCTCCTACGAGCAGTACTTC. Amino acid sequence: CASSWKDRGTSYEQYF. The gene calls are TRBV5-4 and TRBJ2-7; 10 bases map to TRBD1. Germline V gives CDR1 SGHNT, CDR2 YYREEE (reference sequence). The CDR3 is made up of 16 amino acids. V shed 3 bases and J 0 bases; nucleotides not matched to a gene: 6.

This sequence joins TRBV30 and TRBJ1-6; D call uncertain. This CDR3 contains 14 residues. V lost 2 bases, J lost 4 bases, and 9 bases lay in between. Germline V lookup: CDR1 GTSNPN, CDR2 SVGIG (reference sequence). CDR3 loop: CAWSLAEYNSPLHF. CDR3 sequence (DNA): TGTGCCTGGAGTTTGGCGGAATATAATTCACCCCTCCACTTT.

The chain links TRBV19 to TRBJ1-5; D uncertain. CDR3 size: 12 residues. Germline CDR1 and CDR2: LNHDA and SQIVND (reference sequence). V lost 7 bases to trimming and J lost 7 bases, with 11 bases between them. CDR3 bases: TGTGCCAGTACCCAGGTTGGCCAGCCCCAGCATTTT. Translated: CASTQVGQPQHF.

As DNA, the CDR3 is TGTGCCAGCAGCTCCGGACAGGGAAGAGGAAACACCATATATTTT. Its protein is CASSSGQGRGNTIYF. This chain connects TRBV7-9 to TRBJ1-3, with TRBD1 identical over 8 bases. Trimming removed 4 bases from V and 4 bases from J; junction bases left unmatched: 6. The CDR3 spans 15 residues. Germline V gives CDR1 SEHNR, CDR2 FQNEAQ (reference sequence).

The J gene is TRBJ1-2, the V gene TRBV6-1; weak D call: TRBD1 (6 bases). The CDR3 has 15 amino acids. Germline CDR1 MNHNS, CDR2 SASEGT. Trimming took 1 base from V and 7 from J, leaving 16 bases between them. The CDR3 DNA is TGTGCCAGCAGTGAAGAAACAGGGACGACAGGTGGCTACACCTTC. Its translation is CASSEETGTTGGYTF.

The chain uses TRBV5-1 and TRBJ2-3, with no clear D. The CDR3 spans 13 residues. V was trimmed by 3 bases and J by 6 bases, leaving 11 bases between them. Germline V CDR1 and CDR2: SGHRS, YFSETQ. The CDR3 region is CASSSERLDTQYF. The CDR3 bases are TGCGCCAGCAGCTCAGAACGACTTGATACGCAGTATTTT. The full variable domain, rest sourced from reference TRBV5-1 and TRBJ2-3, is KAGVTQTPRYLIKTRGQQVTLSCSPISGHRSVSWYQQTPGQGLQFLFEYFSETQRNKGNFPGRFSGRQFSNSRSEMNVSTLELGDSALYLCASSSERLDTQYFGPGTRLTVL.

This clone was counted a single time. The genes are TRBV5-4 and TRBJ1-1; D not certain. The germline gives CDR1 SGHNT, CDR2 YYREEE (reference sequence). Trimming took off 0 bases at V and 1 base at J, with 7 bases between the two ends. This CDR3 contains 14 residues. The CDR3 nucleotides are TGTGCCAGCAGCTTGGACAGATCGAACACTGAAGCTTTCTTT. Translation gives CASSLDRSNTEAFF.

The rearrangement joins TRBV30 to TRBJ2-5; the D gene is possibly TRBD2 (5 bases). Trimming stripped 1 base from V and 9 bases from J, with 9 bases between. There are 11 residues in the CDR3. Germline loops: CDR1 GTSNPN, CDR2 SVGIG (reference sequence). The CDR3 protein is CAWSGLAPQYF. CDR3 nucleotides: TGTGCCTGGAGTGGCCTAGCACCCCAGTACTTC. Looking up the rest from reference TRBV30 and TRBJ2-5 gives the full variable domain: SQTIHQWPATLVQPVGSPLSLECTVEGTSNPNLYWYRQAAGRGLQLLFYSVGIGQISSEVPQNLSASRPQDRQFILSSKKLLLSDSGFYLCAWSGLAPQYFGPGTRLLVL.

This chain connects TRBV5-1 to TRBJ1-3; a possible D gene is TRBD1 (5 bases). From germline, CDR1 is SGHRS and CDR2 YFSETQ. The CDR3 is 13 residues long. V was trimmed by 7 bases and J by 0 bases, leaving 8 bases between them. The chain's CDR3 is CASSGSSGNTIYF. DNA for the CDR3: TGCGCCAGCTCAGGGTCCTCTGGAAACACCATATATTTT.

V usage is TRBV2 and J usage is TRBJ1-1, with D uncertain. This CDR3 is 13 amino acids long. V gave up 1 base and J gave up 4 bases, with 7 bases separating them. The germline gives CDR1 SNHLY, CDR2 FYNNEI. The CDR3 bases are TGTGCCAGCAGTGAAGGGGCTTCCACTGAAGCTTTCTTT. Translation: CASSEGASTEAFF.